This TCR beta chain is drawn from a study of blood T cell repertoires in COVID-19. Sequencing used immunoSEQ multiplex PCR; TCRdb keeps in-frame clones, though not all of them. The sample carries around 100,000 clones, over 80% recorded once. This CDR3 spans 14 amino acids. CDR1 is SGHRS and CDR2 is YFSETQ in the germline V gene. Trimming left V 3 bases short and J 4 bases short, with 13 bases between. The chain is built from TRBV5-1 and TRBJ1-1; a possible D gene is TRBD1 (6 bases). Sequenced sample: peripheral blood. This clonotype was obtained from a woman between 70 and 85 years old with acute or convalescent COVID-19. The CDR3 spells CASSWAGGPTEAFF. The CDR3 DNA sequence: TGCGCCAGCAGCTGGGCGGGGGGGCCCACTGAAGCTTTCTTT.